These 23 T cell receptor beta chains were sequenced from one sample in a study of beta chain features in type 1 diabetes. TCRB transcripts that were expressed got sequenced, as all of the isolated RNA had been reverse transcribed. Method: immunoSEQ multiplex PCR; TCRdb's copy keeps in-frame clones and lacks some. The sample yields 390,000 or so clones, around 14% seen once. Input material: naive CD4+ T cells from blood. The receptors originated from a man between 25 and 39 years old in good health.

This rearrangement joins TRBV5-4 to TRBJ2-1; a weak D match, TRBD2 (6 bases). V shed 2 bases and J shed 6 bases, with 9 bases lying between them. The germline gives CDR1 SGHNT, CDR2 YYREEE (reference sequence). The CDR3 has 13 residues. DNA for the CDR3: TGTGCCAGCAGCTTTCGGGAGCGCAATGAGCAGTTCTTC. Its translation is CASSFRERNEQFF.

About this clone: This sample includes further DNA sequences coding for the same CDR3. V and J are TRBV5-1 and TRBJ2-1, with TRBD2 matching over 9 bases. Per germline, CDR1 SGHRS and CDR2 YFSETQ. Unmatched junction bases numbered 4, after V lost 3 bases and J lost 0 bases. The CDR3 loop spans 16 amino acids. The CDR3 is CASSSSGGSSYNEQFF. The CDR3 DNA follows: TGCGCCAGCAGCTCCAGCGGGGGGAGCTCCTACAATGAGCAGTTCTTC.

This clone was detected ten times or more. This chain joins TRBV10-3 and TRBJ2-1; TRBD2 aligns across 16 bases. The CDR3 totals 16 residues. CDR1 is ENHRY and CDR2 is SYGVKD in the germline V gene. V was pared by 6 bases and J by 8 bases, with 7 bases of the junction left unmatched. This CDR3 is CAIRGTSGRAVDEQFF. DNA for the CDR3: TGTGCCATCAGAGGGACTAGCGGGAGGGCCGTCGATGAGCAGTTCTTC.

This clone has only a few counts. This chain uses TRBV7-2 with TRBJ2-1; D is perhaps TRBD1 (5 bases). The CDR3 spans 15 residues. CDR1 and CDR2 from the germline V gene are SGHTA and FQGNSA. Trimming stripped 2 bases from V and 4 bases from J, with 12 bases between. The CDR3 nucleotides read TGTGCCAGCAGCTTACAGGGCGCAATATACAATGAGCAGTTCTTC. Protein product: CASSLQGAIYNEQFF.

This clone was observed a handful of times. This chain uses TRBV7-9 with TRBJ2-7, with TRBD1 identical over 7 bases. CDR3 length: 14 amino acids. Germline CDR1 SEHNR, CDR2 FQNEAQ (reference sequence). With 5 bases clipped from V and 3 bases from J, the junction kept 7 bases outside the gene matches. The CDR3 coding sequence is TGTGCCAGCAGCCCCAAGGGGACAGACTACGAGCAGTACTTC. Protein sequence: CASSPKGTDYEQYF.

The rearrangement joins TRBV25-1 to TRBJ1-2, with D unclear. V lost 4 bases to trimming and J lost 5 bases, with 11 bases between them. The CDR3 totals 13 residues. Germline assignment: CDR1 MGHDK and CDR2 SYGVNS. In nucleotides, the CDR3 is TGTGCCAGCAGTGGGGGTACCCTTTATGGCTACACCTTC. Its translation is CASSGGTLYGYTF.

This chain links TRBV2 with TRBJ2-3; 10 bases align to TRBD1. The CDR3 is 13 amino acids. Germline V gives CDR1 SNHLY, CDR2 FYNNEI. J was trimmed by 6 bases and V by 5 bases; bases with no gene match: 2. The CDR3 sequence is CASSRDRGDTQYF. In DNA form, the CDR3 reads TGTGCCAGCAGTCGGGACAGGGGTGATACGCAGTATTTT.

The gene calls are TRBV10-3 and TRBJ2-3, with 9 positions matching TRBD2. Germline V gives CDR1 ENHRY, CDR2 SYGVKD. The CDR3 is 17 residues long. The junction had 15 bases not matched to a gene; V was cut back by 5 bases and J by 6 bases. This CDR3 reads CAISTVDSGGLVDTQYF. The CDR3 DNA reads TGTGCCATCAGTACCGTCGACAGCGGGGGGTTGGTGGATACGCAGTATTTT.

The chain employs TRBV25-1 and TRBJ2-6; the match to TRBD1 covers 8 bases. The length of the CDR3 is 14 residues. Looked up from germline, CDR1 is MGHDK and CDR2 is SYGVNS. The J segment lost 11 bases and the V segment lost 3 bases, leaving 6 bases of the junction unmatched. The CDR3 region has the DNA TGTGCCAGCAGTGATAGTGGGACAGGCGACGTCCTGACTTTC. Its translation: CASSDSGTGDVLTF.

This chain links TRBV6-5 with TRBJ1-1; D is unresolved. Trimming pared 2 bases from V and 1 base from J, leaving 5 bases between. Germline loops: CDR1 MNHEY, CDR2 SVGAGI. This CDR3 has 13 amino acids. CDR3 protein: CASSYVTNTEAFF. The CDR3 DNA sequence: TGTGCCAGCAGTTACGTCACGAACACTGAAGCTTTCTTT.

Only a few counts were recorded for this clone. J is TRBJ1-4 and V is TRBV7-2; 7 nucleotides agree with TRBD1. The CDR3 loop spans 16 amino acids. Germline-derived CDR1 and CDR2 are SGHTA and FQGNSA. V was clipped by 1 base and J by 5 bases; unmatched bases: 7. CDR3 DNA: TGTGCCAGCAGCTTAGGACCGGGACAGTTAAATGAAAAACTGTTTTTT. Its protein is CASSLGPGQLNEKLFF. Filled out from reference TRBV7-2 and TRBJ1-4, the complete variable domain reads GAGVSQSPSNKVTEKGKDVELRCDPISGHTALYWYRQSLGQGLEFLIYFQGNSAPDKSGLPSDRFSAERTGGSVSTLTIQRTQQEDSAVYLCASSLGPGQLNEKLFFGSGTQLSVL.

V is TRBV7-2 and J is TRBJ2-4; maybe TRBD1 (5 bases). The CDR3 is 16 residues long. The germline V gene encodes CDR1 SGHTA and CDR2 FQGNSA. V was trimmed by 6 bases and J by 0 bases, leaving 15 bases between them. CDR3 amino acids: CASRPGQGKAKNIQYF. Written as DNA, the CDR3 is TGTGCCAGCAGACCCGGGCAGGGTAAAGCCAAAAACATTCAGTACTTC.

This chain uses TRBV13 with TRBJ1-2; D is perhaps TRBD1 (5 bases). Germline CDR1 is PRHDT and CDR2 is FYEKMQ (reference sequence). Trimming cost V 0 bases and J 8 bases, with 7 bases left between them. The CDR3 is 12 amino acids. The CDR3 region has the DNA TGTGCCAGCAGCTTAGGGGGGCGCGGCTACACCTTC. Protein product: CASSLGGRGYTF.

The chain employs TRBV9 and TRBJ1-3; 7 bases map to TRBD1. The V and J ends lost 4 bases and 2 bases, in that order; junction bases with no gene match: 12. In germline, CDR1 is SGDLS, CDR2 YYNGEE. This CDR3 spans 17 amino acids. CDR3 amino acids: CASSMGQPGRAGNTIYF. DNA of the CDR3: TGTGCCAGCAGCATGGGACAGCCCGGGAGGGCTGGAAACACCATATATTTT.

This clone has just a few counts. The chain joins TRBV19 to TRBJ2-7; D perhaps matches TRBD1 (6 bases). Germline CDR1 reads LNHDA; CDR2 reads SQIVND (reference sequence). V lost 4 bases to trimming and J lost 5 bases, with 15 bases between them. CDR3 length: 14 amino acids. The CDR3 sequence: CASSTTGIGDEQYF. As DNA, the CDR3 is TGTGCCAGTAGTACCACAGGGATAGGCGACGAGCAGTACTTC.

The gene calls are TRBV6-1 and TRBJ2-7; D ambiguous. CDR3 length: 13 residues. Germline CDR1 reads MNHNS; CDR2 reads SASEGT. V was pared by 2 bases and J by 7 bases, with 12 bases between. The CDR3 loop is CASSEMPWKEQYF. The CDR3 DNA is TGTGCCAGCAGTGAAATGCCGTGGAAAGAGCAGTACTTC.

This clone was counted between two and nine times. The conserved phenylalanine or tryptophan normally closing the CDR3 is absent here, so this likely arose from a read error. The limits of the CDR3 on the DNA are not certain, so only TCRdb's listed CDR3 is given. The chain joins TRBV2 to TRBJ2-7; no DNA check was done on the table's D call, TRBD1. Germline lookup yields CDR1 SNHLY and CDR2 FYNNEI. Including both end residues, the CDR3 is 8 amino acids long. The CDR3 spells CASSQVPY.

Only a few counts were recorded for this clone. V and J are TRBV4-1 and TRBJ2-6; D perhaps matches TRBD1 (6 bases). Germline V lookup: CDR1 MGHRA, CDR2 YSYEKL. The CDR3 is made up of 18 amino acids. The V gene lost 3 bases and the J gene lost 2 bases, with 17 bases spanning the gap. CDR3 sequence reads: CASSQGYLRGTGANVLTF. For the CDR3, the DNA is TGCGCCAGCAGCCAGGGTTATCTCAGGGGAACTGGGGCCAACGTCCTGACTTTC.

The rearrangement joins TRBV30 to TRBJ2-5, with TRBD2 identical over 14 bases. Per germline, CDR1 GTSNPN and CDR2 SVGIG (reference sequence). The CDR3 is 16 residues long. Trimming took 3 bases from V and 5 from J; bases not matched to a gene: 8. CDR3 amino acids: CAWSRAGLAGGETQYF. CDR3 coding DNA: TGTGCCTGGAGCCGGGCCGGACTAGCGGGAGGCGAGACCCAGTACTTC.

In DNA, the CDR3 is TGTGCCAGCAGCTTAAGACCAGATTTGCAGTATTTT. Its translation is CASSLRPDLQYF. The rearrangement joins TRBV7-2 to TRBJ2-3; no clear D. Looked up from germline, CDR1 is SGHTA and CDR2 is FQGNSA. The CDR3 sequence is 12 residues long. V shed 2 bases and J shed 11 bases, with 11 bases lying between them.

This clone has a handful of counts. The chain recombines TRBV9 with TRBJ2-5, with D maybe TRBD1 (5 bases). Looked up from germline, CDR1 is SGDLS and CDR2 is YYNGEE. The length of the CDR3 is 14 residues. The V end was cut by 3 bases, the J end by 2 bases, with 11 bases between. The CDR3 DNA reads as TGTGCCAGCAGCGACGCTAGGGGACAAGAGACCCAGTACTTC. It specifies CASSDARGQETQYF.

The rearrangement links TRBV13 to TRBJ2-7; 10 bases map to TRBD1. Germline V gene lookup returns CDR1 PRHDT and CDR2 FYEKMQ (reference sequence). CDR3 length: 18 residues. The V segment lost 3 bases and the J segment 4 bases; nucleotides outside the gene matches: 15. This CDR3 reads CASSLDRGKAPLFYEQYF. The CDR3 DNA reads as TGTGCCAGCAGCTTGGACAGGGGGAAGGCCCCCCTATTTTACGAGCAGTACTTC.

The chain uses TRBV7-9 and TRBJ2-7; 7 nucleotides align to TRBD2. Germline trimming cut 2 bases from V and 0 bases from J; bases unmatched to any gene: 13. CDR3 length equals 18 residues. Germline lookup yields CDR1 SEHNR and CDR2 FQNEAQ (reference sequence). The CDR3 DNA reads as TGTGCCAGCAGCTTATACCCTAGCGGTATCCAAAGCTCCTACGAGCAGTACTTC. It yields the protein CASSLYPSGIQSSYEQYF.